The clone carrying this T cell receptor beta chain was observed a handful of times. Its matching antigen is unknown. The data were taken from a study of T-cell memory formation after mild COVID-19. For the study at large: Largely, the TCR clusters proved donor specific.

The study's findings and limits: Most CD4+ clones that shrank were in CM and EM, while CD8+ ones turned up in EMRA. The finding that pre-infection memory included some responding clones suggested that cross-reactive memory joined. From day 15 to 85, contracting clones were balanced between CD4 and CD8, whereas later expanders leaned toward CD4+.

This CDR3 has 16 residues. V lost 9 bases and J lost 1; bases outside the gene matches: 11. Germline V lookup: CDR1 LGHNT, CDR2 FRNRAP. TCRdb ran MiXCR on the 5' RACE reads and lists one entry per CDR3 protein. The sample holds 200,000 to 300,000 distinct CDR3 sequences, 8.5% to 9.5% seen once. The sequencing sample was made of PBMCs or a T cell subset sorted from them (not recorded which). This clonotype originated in a young man who had mild COVID-19 (a few samples of this study predate the infection). Cell type and time point are not known. The V and J genes are TRBV12-5 and TRBJ2-5; 10 bases map to TRBD1. CDR3 nucleotide sequence: TGTGCTAGGCCAACCGGGACAGGGGTTGTCCAAGAGACCCAGTACTTC. As protein: CARPTGTGVVQETQYF.